This TCR beta chain was observed in a study of shared clonotypes between healthy human individuals. CD45RO-negative, CCR7-positively selected cells formed the naive CD8 fraction, excluding terminally differentiated effector memory CD45RA+ cells. General study findings and limits: Relative to memory subsets, naive subsets generally showed larger estimated richness.

Notes on this clone: Its target is not known.

Per the authors' pipeline: With immunoSEQ giving junction-only sequences and no quality scores, filtering differed. Sequencing was performed with immunoSEQ multiplex PCR; in TCRdb, only in-frame clones are kept and a portion is missing. That table furnishes V, J and clone size, whereas the DNA furnished D and trimming. The repertoire holds roughly 2 million clones, with roughly 94% as singletons. The sample was naive CD8+ T cells sorted from blood. This clonotype originated in a man aged 18 to 35 in good health.

The DNA for the CDR3 is TGTGCCAGCAGCGCCCAGGGGGTTTTTAGGAGGGGCTACACCTTC. Translating it yields CASSAQGVFRRGYTF. The rearrangement links TRBV5-4 to TRBJ1-2, with 7 positions matching TRBD1. CDR1 and CDR2 (germline): SGHNT, YYREEE (reference sequence). Unmatched junction bases numbered 14, after V lost 4 bases and J lost 8 bases. The CDR3 totals 15 residues. Full variable domain (outside the CDR3, taken from reference TRBV5-4 and TRBJ1-2): ETGVTQSPTHLIKTRGQQVTLRCSSQSGHNTVSWYQQALGQGPQFIFQYYREEENGRGNFPPRFSGLQFPNYSSELNVNALELDDSALYLCASSAQGVFRRGYTFGSGTRLTVV.